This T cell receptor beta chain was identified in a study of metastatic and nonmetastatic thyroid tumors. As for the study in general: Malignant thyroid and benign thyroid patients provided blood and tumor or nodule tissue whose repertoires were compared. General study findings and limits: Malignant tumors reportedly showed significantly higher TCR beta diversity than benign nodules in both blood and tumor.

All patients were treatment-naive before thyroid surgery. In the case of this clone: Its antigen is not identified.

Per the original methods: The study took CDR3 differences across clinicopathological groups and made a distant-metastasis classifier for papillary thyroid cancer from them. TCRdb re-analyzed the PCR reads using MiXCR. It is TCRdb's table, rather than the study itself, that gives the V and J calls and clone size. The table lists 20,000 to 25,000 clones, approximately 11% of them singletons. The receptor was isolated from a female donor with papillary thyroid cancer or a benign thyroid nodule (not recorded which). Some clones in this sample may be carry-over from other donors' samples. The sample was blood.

The CDR3 DNA is TGCGCCAGCAGTGGGACCCGGGAGGGGATGGACACCGGGGAGCTGTTTTTT. Translating gives CASSGTREGMDTGELFF. The rearrangement uses TRBV10-1 and TRBJ2-2; 8 bases map to TRBD2. CDR3 size: 17 residues. V lost 4 bases to trimming and J lost 3 bases; unmatched junction nucleotides: 10. Germline V CDR1 and CDR2: WNHNN, SYGVQD (reference sequence).